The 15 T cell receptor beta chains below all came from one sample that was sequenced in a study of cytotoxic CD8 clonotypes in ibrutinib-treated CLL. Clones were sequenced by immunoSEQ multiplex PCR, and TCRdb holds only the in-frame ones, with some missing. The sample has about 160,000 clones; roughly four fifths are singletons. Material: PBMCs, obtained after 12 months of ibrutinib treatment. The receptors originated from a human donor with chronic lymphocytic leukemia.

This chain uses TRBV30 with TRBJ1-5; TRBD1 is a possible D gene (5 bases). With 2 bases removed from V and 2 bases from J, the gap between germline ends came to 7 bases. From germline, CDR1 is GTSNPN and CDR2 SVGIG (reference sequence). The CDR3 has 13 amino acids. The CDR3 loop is CAWSLGGNQPQHF. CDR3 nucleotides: TGTGCCTGGAGTTTGGGGGGCAATCAGCCCCAGCATTTT.

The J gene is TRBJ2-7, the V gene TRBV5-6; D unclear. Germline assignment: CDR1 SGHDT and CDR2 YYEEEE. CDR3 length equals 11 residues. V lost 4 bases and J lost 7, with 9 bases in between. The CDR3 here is CASSVFGEQYF. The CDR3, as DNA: TGTGCCAGCAGCGTCTTTGGAGAGCAGTACTTC.

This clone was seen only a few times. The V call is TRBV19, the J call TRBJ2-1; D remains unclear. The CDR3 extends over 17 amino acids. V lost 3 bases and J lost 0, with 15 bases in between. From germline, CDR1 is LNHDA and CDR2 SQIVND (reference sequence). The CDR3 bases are TGTGCCAGTAGTATCGTTGGGCCGGAGAGCTCCTACAATGAGCAGTTCTTC. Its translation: CASSIVGPESSYNEQFF.

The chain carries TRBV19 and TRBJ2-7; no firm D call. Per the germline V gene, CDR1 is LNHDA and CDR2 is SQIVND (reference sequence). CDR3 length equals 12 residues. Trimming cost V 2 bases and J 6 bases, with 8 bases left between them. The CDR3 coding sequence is TGTGCCAGTAGTATAAACAGAGCCGAGCAGTACTTC. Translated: CASSINRAEQYF.

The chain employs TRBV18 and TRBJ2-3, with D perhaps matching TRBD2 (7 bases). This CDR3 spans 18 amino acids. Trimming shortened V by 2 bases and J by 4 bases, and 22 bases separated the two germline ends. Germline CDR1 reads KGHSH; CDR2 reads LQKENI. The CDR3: CASSPLSWGGAGPDTQYF. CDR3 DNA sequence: TGTGCCAGCTCACCATTATCTTGGGGGGGCGCGGGTCCAGATACGCAGTATTTT.

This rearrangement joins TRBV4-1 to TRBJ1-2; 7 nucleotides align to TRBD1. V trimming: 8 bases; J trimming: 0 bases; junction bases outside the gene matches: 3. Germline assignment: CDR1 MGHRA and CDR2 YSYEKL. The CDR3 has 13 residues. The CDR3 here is CASGGTANYGYTF. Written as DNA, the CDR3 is TGCGCCAGCGGGGGGACAGCTAACTATGGCTACACCTTC.

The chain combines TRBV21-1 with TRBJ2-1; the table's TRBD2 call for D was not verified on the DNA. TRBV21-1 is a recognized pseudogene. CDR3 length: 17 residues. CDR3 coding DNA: TGTGCCAGCAGCCTGGGACTAGCGGGAGCCCTACTAGGTGAGCAGTTCTTC. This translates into CASSLGLAGALLGEQFF.

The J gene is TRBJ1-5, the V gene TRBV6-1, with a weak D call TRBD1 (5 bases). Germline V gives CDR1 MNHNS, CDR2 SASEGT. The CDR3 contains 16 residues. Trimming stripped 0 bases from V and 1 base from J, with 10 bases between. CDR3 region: CASSEASGVSNQPQHF. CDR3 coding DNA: TGTGCCAGCAGTGAAGCGTCGGGGGTGAGCAATCAGCCCCAGCATTTT.

The CDR3 DNA reads as TGTGCCAGCAGCCTAATACAGAACACCGGGGAGCTGTTTTTT. It codes for CASSLIQNTGELFF. The chain uses TRBV7-6 and TRBJ2-2, with unresolved D. Trimming cost V 5 bases and J 1 base, with 8 bases left between them. The germline gives CDR1 SGHVS, CDR2 FNYEAQ. The CDR3 consists of 14 residues. Filled out from reference TRBV7-6 and TRBJ2-2, the complete variable domain reads GAGVSQSPRYKVTKRGQDVALRCDPISGHVSLYWYRQALGQGPEFLTYFNYEAQQDKSGLPNDRFSAERPEGSISTLTIQRTEQRDSAMYRCASSLIQNTGELFFGEGSRLTVL.

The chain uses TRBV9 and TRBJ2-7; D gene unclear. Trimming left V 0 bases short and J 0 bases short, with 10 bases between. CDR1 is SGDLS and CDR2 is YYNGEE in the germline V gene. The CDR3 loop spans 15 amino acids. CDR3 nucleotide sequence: TGTGCCAGCAGCGTAGAGGTGGGCCCCTCCTACGAGCAGTACTTC. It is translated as CASSVEVGPSYEQYF. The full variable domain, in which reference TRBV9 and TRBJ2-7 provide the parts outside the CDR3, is DSGVTQTPKHLITATGQRVTLRCSPRSGDLSVYWYQQSLDQGLQFLIQYYNGEERAKGNILERFSAQQFPDLHSELNLSSLELGDSALYFCASSVEVGPSYEQYFGPGTRLTVT.

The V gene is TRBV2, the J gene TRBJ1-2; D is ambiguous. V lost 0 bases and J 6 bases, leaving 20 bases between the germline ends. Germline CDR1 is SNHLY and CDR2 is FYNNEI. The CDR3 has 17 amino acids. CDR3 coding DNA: TGTGCCAGCAGTGAAGCTGGGTCAGGTCAGAGAATAAATGGCTACACCTTC. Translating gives CASSEAGSGQRINGYTF.

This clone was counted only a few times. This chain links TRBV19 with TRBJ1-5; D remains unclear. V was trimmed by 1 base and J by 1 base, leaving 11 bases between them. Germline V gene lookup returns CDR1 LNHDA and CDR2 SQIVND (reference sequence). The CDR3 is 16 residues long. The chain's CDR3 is CASSIGVGRSNQPQHF. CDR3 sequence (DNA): TGTGCCAGTAGTATAGGGGTGGGCAGGAGCAATCAGCCCCAGCATTTT.

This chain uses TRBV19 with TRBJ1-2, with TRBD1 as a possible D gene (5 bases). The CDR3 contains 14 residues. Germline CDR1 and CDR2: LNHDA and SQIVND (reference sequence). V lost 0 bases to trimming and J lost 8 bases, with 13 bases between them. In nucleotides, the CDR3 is TGTGCCAGTAGTATAGATCGGGGACCAAGGGGCTACACCTTC. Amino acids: CASSIDRGPRGYTF.

The CDR3 nucleotides are TGTGCCAGCAGCCCAGGGGGGACGGTGAACACTGAAGCTTTCTTT. The encoded protein is CASSPGGTVNTEAFF. The rearrangement uses TRBV7-6 and TRBJ1-1, with 7 bases matching TRBD1. This CDR3 has 15 residues. Unmatched junction bases numbered 6, after V lost 5 bases and J lost 0 bases. Germline loops: CDR1 SGHVS, CDR2 FNYEAQ.

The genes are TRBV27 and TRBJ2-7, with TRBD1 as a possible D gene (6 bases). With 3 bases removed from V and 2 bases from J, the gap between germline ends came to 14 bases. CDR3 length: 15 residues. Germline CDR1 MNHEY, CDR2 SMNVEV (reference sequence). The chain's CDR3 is CASSFRVGGAYEQYF. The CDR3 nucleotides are TGTGCCAGCAGTTTCCGGGTTGGGGGCGCCTACGAGCAGTACTTC.